This is a list of T cell receptor beta chains from one sample in a study of blood T cell repertoires in COVID-19. Clones were read by immunoSEQ multiplex PCR, and TCRdb kept only the in-frame ones, dropping some. The sample includes some 67,000 clones, roughly 88% of them seen just once. Sequences were obtained from peripheral blood. Receptors originate from a woman aged 55-75 years with acute or convalescent COVID-19. The CDR3 runs from the conserved cysteine through the conserved F or W. Each record gives: J gene, clone size, V gene, D gene, CDR3 protein, CDR3 DNA. D genes are given only for firm matches. Some rows have no size entry. The others give once, few or many, or a class for an expanded clone.

TRBJ2-4,-,TRBV11-2,TRBD1,CASSLATGGWDIQYF,TGTGCCAGCAGCTTAGCCACAGGGGGCTGGGACATTCAGTACTTC
TRBJ1-1,-,TRBV5-1,-,CASRGGYTEAFF,TGCGCCAGCAGGGGGGGGTACACTGAAGCTTTCTTT
TRBJ1-1,-,TRBV6-5,-,CASRLTRNTEAFF,TGTGCCAGCAGGCTGACAAGAAACACTGAAGCTTTCTTT
TRBJ2-1,-,TRBV19,TRBD2,CASSSTGLANEQFF,TGTGCCAGTAGTAGCACGGGACTAGCGAATGAGCAGTTCTTC
TRBJ2-1,-,TRBV7-9,TRBD1,CASSSGTGDEQFF,TGTGCCAGCAGCTCCGGGACAGGGGATGAGCAGTTCTTC
TRBJ1-1,-,TRBV18,TRBD1,CASSPTGIPEAFF,TGTGCCAGCTCGCCGACAGGGATCCCTGAAGCTTTCTTT
TRBJ1-5,-,TRBV19,-,CASSPGSNQPQHF,TGTGCCAGTAGTCCAGGTAGCAATCAGCCCCAGCATTTT
TRBJ2-5,-,TRBV6-5,-,CASSLGQGGPETQYF,TGTGCCAGCAGTTTAGGGCAGGGAGGACCCGAGACCCAGTACTTC
TRBJ1-6,-,TRBV9,TRBD1,CASSDKDRLNSPLHF,TGTGCCAGCAGCGACAAGGACAGGCTTAATTCACCCCTCCACTTT
TRBJ2-2,-,TRBV5-1,-,CASSLLANTGELFF,TGCGCCAGCAGCTTGCTCGCGAACACCGGGGAGCTGTTTTTT
TRBJ1-3,-,TRBV18,-,CASSPSVQIGNTIYF,TGTGCCAGCTCACCATCCGTCCAGATTGGAAACACCATATATTTT
TRBJ1-2,once,TRBV5-1,TRBD1,CASSLAGTGRNYGYTF,TGCGCCAGCAGCTTAGCCGGGACAGGCAGAAACTATGGCTACACCTTC
TRBJ2-3,-,TRBV7-2,TRBD2,CASSSGLAGRDTQYF,TGTGCCAGCAGCTCGGGACTAGCGGGACGGGATACGCAGTATTTT
TRBJ2-3,few,TRBV7-9,TRBD2,CASSSPRTSGSTDTQYF,TGTGCCAGCAGCTCACCCAGGACTAGCGGGAGCACAGATACGCAGTATTTT
TRBJ1-4,-,TRBV5-1,TRBD1,CASTTGGNEKLFF,TGCGCCAGCACAACAGGGGGTAATGAAAAACTGTTTTTT
TRBJ1-2,-,TRBV5-1,-,CASSLDRDGYTF,TGCGCCAGCAGCTTGGACAGGGATGGCTACACCTTC
TRBJ2-3,-,TRBV11-1,TRBD1,CASRRGQGIGYTQYF,TGTGCCAGCAGGCGAGGACAGGGGATTGGGTATACGCAGTATTTT
TRBJ2-2,-,TRBV21-1,-,CASSKNSKARLTGELFF,TGTGCCAGCAGCAAAAATAGTAAGGCTAGGCTCACCGGGGAGCTGTTTTTT
TRBJ1-1,-,TRBV11-2,-,CASSWGVGAEAFF,TGTGCCAGCAGCTGGGGGGTTGGCGCTGAAGCTTTCTTT
TRBJ1-1,-,TRBV7-9,-,CASSLEAQGGTEAFF,TGTGCCAGCAGCTTAGAGGCACAGGGTGGGACTGAAGCTTTCTTT
TRBJ2-5,-,TRBV29-1,-,CSVRGSVTQYF,TGCAGCGTTCGGGGTAGCGTGACCCAGTACTTC
TRBJ2-2,-,TRBV7-9,-,CASSNSPAWAGELFF,TGTGCCAGCAGTAACAGCCCCGCCTGGGCCGGGGAGCTGTTTTTT
TRBJ1-3,-,TRBV7-9,-,CASSLASGYSGNTIYF,TGTGCCAGCAGCTTAGCGTCGGGTTACTCTGGAAACACCATATATTTT
TRBJ1-2,-,TRBV11-3,-,CASSGTVSANYGYTF,TGTGCCAGCAGCGGAACAGTTTCCGCTAACTATGGCTACACCTTC
TRBJ2-2,-,TRBV19,-,CASTSLGSGTGELFF,TGTGCCAGTACCTCTTTAGGGAGCGGCACCGGGGAGCTGTTTTTT
TRBJ1-1,-,TRBV18,-,CASSPQSRVEAFF,TGTGCCAGCTCACCACAATCCCGGGTTGAAGCTTTCTTT
TRBJ1-2,-,TRBV3-1/TRBV3-2,-,CASRLSGGATNYGYTF,TGTGCCAGCAGACTGTCGGGAGGAGCCACTAACTATGGCTACACCTTC
TRBJ1-4,once,TRBV28,TRBD1,CASRNGGQFNEKLFF,TGTGCCAGCAGAAATGGGGGACAGTTTAATGAAAAACTGTTTTTT
TRBJ1-2,-,TRBV5-4,-,CASSLEGRGNYGYTF,TGTGCCAGCAGCTTGGAGGGCAGGGGAAACTATGGCTACACCTTC
TRBJ1-2,few,TRBV30,TRBD1,CACPGTGPNYGYTF,TGTGCCTGCCCCGGGACAGGACCCAACTATGGCTACACCTTC
TRBJ2-2,-,TRBV3-1/TRBV3-2,TRBD1,CASSQWTGGNTGELFF,TGTGCCAGCAGCCAATGGACAGGGGGGAACACCGGGGAGCTGTTTTTT
TRBJ1-1,-,TRBV5-4,-,CASSLVAGRVAFF,TGTGCCAGCAGCTTGGTAGCAGGGAGGGTAGCTTTCTTT
TRBJ1-1,-,TRBV29-1,-,CSGGAGGADTEAFF,TGCAGCGGGGGGGCTGGAGGGGCCGACACTGAAGCTTTCTTT
TRBJ2-2,-,TRBV19,TRBD2,CASSISGGANTGELFF,TGTGCCAGTAGTATCTCCGGGGGGGCGAACACCGGGGAGCTGTTTTTT
TRBJ2-3,-,TRBV19,-,CASSIGLGGDTQYF,TGTGCCAGTAGTATAGGGCTAGGCGGAGATACGCAGTATTTT
TRBJ1-1,-,TRBV12-3/TRBV12-4,-,CASSPALGAEAFF,TGTGCCAGCAGTCCCGCCCTAGGCGCTGAAGCTTTCTTT
TRBJ2-5,-,TRBV2,-,CASSQGWQETQYF,TGTGCCAGCAGCCAGGGGTGGCAAGAGACCCAGTACTTC
TRBJ2-1,-,TRBV4-1,TRBD2,CASSSGGLYNEQFF,TGCGCCAGCAGCTCGGGGGGACTTTACAATGAGCAGTTCTTC
TRBJ1-2,-,TRBV28,-,CASWGQGRYGYTF,TGTGCCAGCTGGGGTCAGGGGAGATATGGCTACACCTTC
TRBJ1-6,-,TRBV30,-,CAWMASGSVGYSPLHF,TGTGCCTGGATGGCATCAGGGTCTGTGGGGTATTCACCCCTCCACTTT
TRBJ1-3,-,TRBV30,TRBD1,CAWSTPTGGGGNTIYF,TGTGCCTGGAGTACACCGACAGGGGGCGGTGGAAACACCATATATTTT
TRBJ1-4,-,TRBV19,TRBD1,CASNPDRGRSEKLFF,TGTGCCAGTAACCCAGACAGGGGGCGAAGCGAAAAACTGTTTTTT
TRBJ2-1,-,TRBV7-7,-,CASSSDKGQKFF,TGTGCCAGCAGTTCGGACAAGGGGCAAAAATTCTTC
TRBJ1-5,-,TRBV19,TRBD1,CASSPKTGVFDRRQPQHF,TGTGCCAGTAGTCCAAAGACAGGGGTATTCGATCGTCGTCAGCCCCAGCATTTT